This TCR beta chain is drawn from a study of glioma-infiltrating T cells. Amplification of TCR alpha and beta CDR3 regions from RNA used iRepertoire nested multiplex PCR. Input was about 85-400 ng of tissue mRNA or PBMC total RNA. MiXCR, applied by TCRdb to the multiplex PCR reads, yields one record per CDR3 protein. The sample consists of about 380,000 distinct CDR3 sequences, 41% of them appearing once. As regards this clonotype: The antigen is unknown.

Overall study results and limits: Non-neoplastic patients had below-expected tissue-blood divergence, while all gliomas exceeded expectation. Signature shared blood CDR3 motifs were enriched in low-divergence and depleted in high-divergence patients.

Trimming cost V 5 bases and J 4 bases, with 16 bases left between them. The germline gives CDR1 KGHSH, CDR2 LQKENI. The CDR3 totals 15 residues. This TCR derives from a human donor with low-grade glioma or glioblastoma, undergoing nonglioma brain surgery, or in good health (not recorded which). V is TRBV18 and J is TRBJ2-3; tentatively, D is TRBD1 (6 bases). Source material: glioma tissue, nonneoplastic brain tissue, or PBMCs (not recorded which). In DNA form, the CDR3 reads TGTGCCAGCTCATCCGAACAGGGTAATGCAGATACGCAGTATTTT. This codes for CASSSEQGNADTQYF.